These T cell receptor beta chains were read from a single sample in a study of patients and donors after allogeneic stem cell transplantation. TCRdb fed the RT-PCR reads into MiXCR, producing one record per CDR3 protein. The table includes about a million distinct CDR3 sequences, 15% to 20% detected once. Sequencing was carried out using blood, either unsorted or a sorted T cell fraction (not recorded which). These receptors all come from a human donor who was either an allogeneic HSCT recipient or a stem cell or donor lymphocyte infusion donor (not recorded which). It is not recorded whose cells these are; they may come from a transplant donor. Each CDR3 is given with its conserved first and last residue. A D gene is named only where the DNA matches it firmly. The size field is filled for only some rows; it gives once, few, many or a size class.

TRBJ2-1,-,TRBD1,TRBV27,CASSLSGDSPYNEQFF,TGTGCCAGCAGTTTATCGGGGGACAGCCCCTACAATGAGCAGTTCTTC
TRBJ2-1,-,-,TRBV11-2,CASSLAIKGGSYNEQFF,TGTGCCAGCAGCTTAGCAATAAAGGGTGGGTCCTACAATGAGCAGTTCTTC
TRBJ2-3,few,-,TRBV7-9,CASSLEPNSVTDTQYF,TGTGCCAGCAGCTTAGAGCCGAACTCAGTCACAGATACGCAGTATTTT
TRBJ2-1,few,TRBD2,TRBV24-1,CATSDLTGTSGSSYNEQFF,TGTGCCACCAGTGATTTAACCGGGACTAGCGGGAGCTCCTACAATGAGCAGTTCTTC
TRBJ1-2,-,TRBD1,TRBV6-1,CASSVRDRGGYTF,TGTGCCAGCAGTGTCCGGGACAGGGGCGGCTACACCTTC
TRBJ2-2,few,-,TRBV6-1,CASSRPKFNRIHGELFF,TGTGCCAGCAGCCGCCCAAAATTTAACAGAATCCACGGGGAGCTGTTTTTT
TRBJ2-1,few,TRBD2,TRBV9,CASSVVVAGYNEQFF,TGTGCCAGCAGCGTAGTCGTAGCGGGGTACAATGAGCAGTTCTTC
TRBJ1-1,many,-,TRBV12-3/TRBV12-4,CASSPRGHGNTEAFF,TGTGCCAGCAGTCCCCGGGGACACGGGAACACTGAAGCTTTCTTT
TRBJ2-1,few,TRBD2,TRBV5-5,CASSLVWTSDEQFF,TGTGCCAGCAGCTTGGTCTGGACTAGCGATGAGCAGTTCTTC
TRBJ2-1,few,-,TRBV3-1,CASSQVAAPAPEQFF,TGTGCCAGCAGCCAAGTGGCAGCACCCGCTCCTGAGCAGTTCTTC
TRBJ2-7,few,-,TRBV7-2,CASSLGRGRIYEQYF,TGTGCCAGCAGTCTGGGGCGGGGGCGAATCTACGAGCAGTACTTC
TRBJ2-1,many,TRBD2,TRBV11-2,CASSLGVASGNGEQFF,TGTGCCAGCAGCTTAGGGGTGGCTAGCGGGAATGGAGAGCAGTTCTTC
TRBJ2-5,-,-,TRBV3-1,CASSPQIGRPGTQYF,TGTGCCAGCAGCCCCCAAATAGGAAGGCCGGGGACCCAGTACTTC
TRBJ2-1,few,-,TRBV4-3,CASSQDLVGGPCF,TGCGCCAGCAGCCAAGATCTTGTGGGGGGACCCTGCTTC